These 12 T cell receptor beta chains came from one sample sequenced in a study of Ad26.COV2.S vaccination and SARS-CoV-2 variants. Stated treatment: about 20 received Ad26.COV2.S at low or high dose, single or two shots; 5 received placebo; per-sample allocation not given. Sample collection was performed on day 63 after the first vaccine or placebo injection. Data came from immunoSEQ multiplex PCR; TCRdb stores just in-frame clones and leaves some out. The sample includes roughly 420,000 clones, around nine tenths of them seen just once. Sequenced here: peripheral blood, sampled in a trial of Ad26.COV2.S vaccine versus placebo. The source is a person aged 18-65 years who received the Ad26.COV2.S COVID-19 vaccine or a placebo.

The chain carries TRBV7-8 and TRBJ1-4; no clear D gene. Germline CDR1 reads SGHVS; CDR2 reads FQNEAQ. V lost 2 bases to trimming and J lost 8 bases, with 12 bases between them. There are 14 residues in the CDR3. DNA of the CDR3: TGTGCCAGCAGCTTACAGACCGACCCCGAAAAACTGTTTTTT. It encodes CASSLQTDPEKLFF.

The J gene is TRBJ2-5, the V gene TRBV30; D not resolved. Germline V gives CDR1 GTSNPN, CDR2 SVGIG (reference sequence). There are 12 residues in the CDR3. Deletions cut 2 bases from V and 2 bases from J, with 6 bases between. The CDR3 reads CAWSKLQETQYF. CDR3 DNA sequence: TGTGCCTGGAGTAAACTTCAAGAGACCCAGTACTTC. The variable domain in full, with the rest retrieved from reference TRBV30 and TRBJ2-5, is SQTIHQWPATLVQPVGSPLSLECTVEGTSNPNLYWYRQAAGRGLQLLFYSVGIGQISSEVPQNLSASRPQDRQFILSSKKLLLSDSGFYLCAWSKLQETQYFGPGTRLLVL.

The CDR3 reads CASSLTSGGQPDTQYF. The CDR3 DNA follows: TGTGCCAGCAGTTTGACTAGCGGGGGGCAACCAGATACGCAGTATTTT. This rearrangement joins TRBV28 to TRBJ2-3, with TRBD2 identical over 13 bases. V trimming: 3 bases; J trimming: 4 bases; junction bases outside the gene matches: 4. The CDR3 runs 16 residues. The V gene's germline CDR1 is MDHEN and CDR2 SYDVKM.

This clone was detected once. The V call is TRBV14, the J call TRBJ1-1, with D possibly being TRBD1 (6 bases). This CDR3 has 16 residues. V lost 4 bases to trimming and J lost 4 bases, with 19 bases between them. The germline gives CDR1 SGHDN, CDR2 FVKESK. CDR3 amino acids: CASSLRRGQGGTEAFF. For the CDR3, the DNA is TGTGCCAGCAGCCTCCGACGGGGGCAGGGTGGCACTGAAGCTTTCTTT.

This clone was counted a single time. The V and J genes are TRBV4-3 and TRBJ1-1; D is uncertain. In germline, CDR1 is LGHNA, CDR2 YSLEER. The CDR3 is 16 amino acids. Trimming removed 0 bases at V and 0 bases at J, with 11 bases between. The CDR3 DNA reads TGCGCCAGCAGCCAAGACCAAGGGATTCTGAACACTGAAGCTTTCTTT. This gives the protein CASSQDQGILNTEAFF.

The rearrangement uses TRBV5-1 and TRBJ2-1, with D unclear. Germline V lookup: CDR1 SGHRS, CDR2 YFSETQ. The CDR3 contains 15 residues. Trimming removed 2 bases at V and 0 bases at J, with 9 bases between. The CDR3 DNA sequence: TGCGCCAGCAGCTTCGCAGCCCTCTCCTACAATGAGCAGTTCTTC. Its translation: CASSFAALSYNEQFF.

The chain links TRBV15 to TRBJ1-1; D is uncertain. CDR3 length: 13 residues. V lost 7 bases and J 0 bases, leaving 9 bases between the germline ends. The V gene's germline CDR1 is LNHNV and CDR2 YYDKDF (reference sequence). The CDR3 loop reads CATKAHLNTEAFF. The CDR3 DNA reads as TGTGCCACCAAGGCCCACCTGAACACTGAAGCTTTCTTT.

The chain recombines TRBV5-5 with TRBJ2-1, with D possibly TRBD1 on 5 matching bases. Per the germline V gene, CDR1 is SGHKS and CDR2 is YYEKEE (reference sequence). CDR3 length equals 15 residues. V lost 3 bases, J lost 2 bases, and 12 bases lay in between. The CDR3 nucleotides read TGTGCCAGCAGCTACCTGACAGCAACCTACAATGAGCAGTTCTTC. Translated, it gives CASSYLTATYNEQFF.

The rearrangement links TRBV21-1 to TRBJ1-1; TRBD1 reflects the table's D call only, with no check against the DNA. TRBV21-1 is deemed a pseudogene. The CDR3 extends over 15 amino acids. CDR3 sequence reads: CASSPRTGLNTEAFF. Written as DNA, the CDR3 is TGTGCCAGCAGCCCTAGGACAGGGCTGAACACTGAAGCTTTCTTT.

This clone has a single count. The J gene is TRBJ1-2, the V gene TRBV20-1, with D possibly TRBD1 on 6 matching bases. The CDR3 length is 14 residues. Trimming left V 3 bases short and J 0 bases short, with 11 bases between. Germline V gene sequence: CDR1 DFQATT, CDR2 SNEGSKA (reference sequence). DNA of the CDR3: TGCAGTGCTAGTCGGGGGCCTCCTAACTATGGCTACACCTTC. Protein sequence: CSASRGPPNYGYTF.

This clone was observed a handful of times. This chain uses TRBV7-9 with TRBJ2-2, with D possibly being TRBD1 or TRBD2 (5 bases each). The V end was cut by 3 bases, the J end by 5 bases, with 10 bases between. CDR3 length: 14 residues. Germline loops: CDR1 SEHNR, CDR2 FQNEAQ (reference sequence). The DNA for the CDR3 is TGTGCCAGCAGCTTCCGGGACGGTACCGGGGAGCTGTTTTTT. Residues: CASSFRDGTGELFF.

In the case of this clone: Other DNA sequences of this sample code for an identical CDR3. V usage is TRBV12-3 or TRBV12-4 and J usage is TRBJ2-7, with D possibly matching TRBD2 (5 bases). Trimming shortened V by 3 bases and J by 4 bases, and 7 bases separated the two germline ends. This CDR3 contains 12 residues. The CDR3 coding sequence is TGTGCCAGCAGTTTCGGCGGGTACGAGCAGTACTTC. It encodes CASSFGGYEQYF.